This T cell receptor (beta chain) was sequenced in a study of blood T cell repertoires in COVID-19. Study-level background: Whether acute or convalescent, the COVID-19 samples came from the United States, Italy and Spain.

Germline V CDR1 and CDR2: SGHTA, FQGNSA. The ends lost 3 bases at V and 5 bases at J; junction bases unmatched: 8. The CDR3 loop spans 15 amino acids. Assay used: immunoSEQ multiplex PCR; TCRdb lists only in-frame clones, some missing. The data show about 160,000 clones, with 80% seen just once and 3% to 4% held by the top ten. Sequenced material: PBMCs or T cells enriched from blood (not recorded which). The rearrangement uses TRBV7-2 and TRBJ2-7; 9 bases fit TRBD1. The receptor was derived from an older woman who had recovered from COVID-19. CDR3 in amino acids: CASSFRDREYHEQYF. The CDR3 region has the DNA TGTGCCAGCAGCTTCCGGGACAGGGAGTACCACGAGCAGTACTTC.